The rows below give T cell receptor beta chains drawn from one sample of a study of CD8 T cells in ankylosing spondylitis. Using its own MiXCR run on the 5' RACE reads, TCRdb lists one record per CDR3 protein. There are 200,000 to 250,000 distinct CDR3 sequences in the sample; roughly 18% occur only once, and about 42% lies in the top ten. Material: blood, either unsorted or a sorted T cell fraction (not recorded which). Receptors were obtained from a male donor with ankylosing spondylitis. Each CDR3 is given with its conserved first and last residue. D genes are given only for firm matches. Size values are once, few and many counts, or a class for expanded clones, and some rows have none.

d_gene: NA
v_gene: TRBV4-3
j_gene: TRBJ2-1
abundance: NA
CDR3aa: CASSQVRMELNEQFF
CDR3nt: TGCGCCAGCAGCCAAGTACGCATGGAGTTAAATGAGCAGTTCTTC

d_gene: NA
v_gene: TRBV28
j_gene: TRBJ2-5
abundance: NA
CDR3aa: CASSLGLGVYF
CDR3nt: TGTGCCAGCAGTTTGGGGCTAGGGGTGTACTTC

d_gene: NA
v_gene: TRBV7-9
j_gene: TRBJ1-1
abundance: few
CDR3aa: CASSPWEMNTEAFF
CDR3nt: TGTGCCAGCAGCCCCTGGGAAATGAACACTGAAGCTTTCTTT

d_gene: TRBD2
v_gene: TRBV24-1
j_gene: TRBJ2-2
abundance: NA
CDR3aa: CATSDLQGLAGSTGELFF
CDR3nt: TGTGCCACCAGTGATTTGCAGGGACTAGCGGGATCAACCGGGGAGCTGTTTTTT

d_gene: NA
v_gene: TRBV7-9
j_gene: TRBJ1-1
abundance: NA
CDR3aa: CASSRLNLEAFF
CDR3nt: TGTGCCAGCAGCCGCTTAAATCTTGAAGCTTTCTTT

d_gene: NA
v_gene: TRBV27
j_gene: TRBJ1-2
abundance: NA
CDR3aa: CASSSQVNDHSYGYTF
CDR3nt: TGTGCCAGCAGTTCACAGGTTAACGACCATTCCTATGGCTACACCTTC

d_gene: NA
v_gene: TRBV10-3
j_gene: TRBJ1-1
abundance: NA
CDR3aa: CAISPENTEAFF
CDR3nt: TGTGCCATCAGCCCGGAGAACACTGAAGCTTTCTTT

d_gene: NA
v_gene: TRBV7-9
j_gene: TRBJ1-2
abundance: NA
CDR3aa: CASSLTGWDDGYTF
CDR3nt: TGTGCCAGCAGCTTAACAGGGTGGGATGATGGCTACACCTTC

d_gene: NA
v_gene: TRBV27
j_gene: TRBJ2-7
abundance: few
CDR3aa: CASSLSAGNEQYF
CDR3nt: TGTGCCAGCAGTTTATCGGCGGGGAACGAGCAGTACTTC

d_gene: TRBD2
v_gene: TRBV15
j_gene: TRBJ2-1
abundance: few
CDR3aa: CATSSERGGRNEQFF
CDR3nt: TGTGCCACCAGCAGTGAGCGGGGGGGCCGCAATGAGCAGTTCTTC

d_gene: TRBD1
v_gene: TRBV20-1
j_gene: TRBJ2-5
abundance: few
CDR3aa: CSARGQGVFQETQYF
CDR3nt: TGCAGTGCTAGGGGACAGGGGGTGTTTCAAGAGACCCAGTACTTC

d_gene: TRBD2
v_gene: TRBV24-1
j_gene: TRBJ2-1
abundance: NA
CDR3aa: CATSEGLALYNEQFF
CDR3nt: TGTGCCACCAGTGAGGGACTAGCCCTATACAATGAGCAGTTCTTC

d_gene: TRBD1
v_gene: TRBV5-1
j_gene: TRBJ1-1
abundance: NA
CDR3aa: CASSWPTGGAENTEAFF
CDR3nt: TGCGCCAGCAGCTGGCCGACAGGGGGCGCGGAGAACACTGAAGCTTTCTTT

d_gene: TRBD1
v_gene: TRBV27
j_gene: TRBJ2-7
abundance: few
CDR3aa: CASSPSGTVYYEQYF
CDR3nt: TGTGCCAGCAGCCCCTCCGGGACAGTATACTACGAGCAGTACTTC

d_gene: TRBD2
v_gene: TRBV6-2/TRBV6-3
j_gene: TRBJ2-1
abundance: few
CDR3aa: CASSGLADYNEQFF
CDR3nt: TGTGCCAGCAGTGGACTAGCGGACTACAATGAGCAGTTCTTC

d_gene: NA
v_gene: TRBV4-1
j_gene: TRBJ2-7
abundance: few
CDR3aa: CASSQESFVGEQYF
CDR3nt: TGCGCCAGCAGCCAAGAGAGCTTCGTGGGCGAGCAGTACTTC

d_gene: NA
v_gene: TRBV20-1
j_gene: TRBJ2-1
abundance: few
CDR3aa: CSANEWEYNEQFF
CDR3nt: TGCAGTGCTAATGAGTGGGAATACAATGAGCAGTTCTTC

d_gene: NA
v_gene: TRBV5-1
j_gene: TRBJ2-7
abundance: NA
CDR3aa: CASSLQGSLSYEQYF
CDR3nt: TGCGCCAGCAGCTTACAGGGTTCTTTATCCTACGAGCAGTACTTC

d_gene: TRBD1
v_gene: TRBV5-1
j_gene: TRBJ1-4
abundance: NA
CDR3aa: CASSWGDRGDEKLIF
CDR3nt: TGCGCCAGCAGCTGGGGGGACAGGGGTGATGAAAAACTGATTTTT